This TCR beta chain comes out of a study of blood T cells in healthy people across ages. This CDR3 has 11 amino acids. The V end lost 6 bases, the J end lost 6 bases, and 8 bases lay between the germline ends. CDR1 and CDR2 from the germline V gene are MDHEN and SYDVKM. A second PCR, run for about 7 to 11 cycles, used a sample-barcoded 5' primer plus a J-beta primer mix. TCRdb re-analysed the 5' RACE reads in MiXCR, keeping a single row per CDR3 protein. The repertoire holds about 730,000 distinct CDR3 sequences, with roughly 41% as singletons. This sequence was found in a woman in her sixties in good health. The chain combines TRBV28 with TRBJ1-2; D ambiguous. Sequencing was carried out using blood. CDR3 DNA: TGTGCCAGCAGCGGGGTGAATGGCTACACCTTC. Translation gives CASSGVNGYTF.